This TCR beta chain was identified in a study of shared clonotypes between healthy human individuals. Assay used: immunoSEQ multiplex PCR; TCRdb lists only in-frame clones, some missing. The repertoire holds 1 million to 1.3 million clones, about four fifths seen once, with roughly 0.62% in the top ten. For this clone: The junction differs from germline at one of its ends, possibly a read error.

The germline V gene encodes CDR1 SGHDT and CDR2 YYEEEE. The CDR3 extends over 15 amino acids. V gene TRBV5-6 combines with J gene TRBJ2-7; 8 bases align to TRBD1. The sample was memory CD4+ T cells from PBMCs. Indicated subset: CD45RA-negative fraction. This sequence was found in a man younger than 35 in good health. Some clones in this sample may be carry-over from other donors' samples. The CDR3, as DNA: TGTGCCGGCAGCTTAGGCTGGACAGGGTCCCACGAGCAGTACTTC. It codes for CAGSLGWTGSHEQYF.